The sequence of this TCR beta chain was determined in a study of cytomegalovirus exposure and HLA in healthy donors. Study findings and constraints: Cytomegalovirus-associated TCR beta chains were listed, numbering 150 to 200.

Regarding donors, all were healthy bone marrow donors. With 60 Vbeta and 13 Jbeta primers, the PCR was carried out. Here immunoSEQ multiplex PCR was the method, and the copy in TCRdb shows in-frame clones only, minus some. The table lists under 150,000 clones, approximately 82% of them singletons, with about 2.5% in the top ten. The CDR3 is 14 amino acids. Germline V lookup: CDR1 MNHNS, CDR2 SASEGT. The V segment lost 5 bases and the J segment 2 bases; nucleotides outside the gene matches: 2. As regards this clone: Its antigen is not known.

Sample: PBMCs. The chain employs TRBV6-1 and TRBJ2-3, with 9 bases identical to TRBD2. This sequence originates from a boy aged 2 to 10 in good health and CMV-seronegative. The CDR3 spells CASSRLADTDTQYF. The CDR3 bases are TGTGCCAGCAGTAGACTAGCGGACACAGATACGCAGTATTTT.